This paragraph covers one TCR beta chain sequence. Its antigen is unidentified. These data come from a study of T cells in localized non-small cell lung cancer. Study-level findings and limits: Tumor trailed uninvolved adjacent lung in T cell clonality, which peaked there. Because sequencing included only one region (of the tumor), heterogeneity remains possible. Paired adjacent lung recovered a median about 61 of the top 100 tumor clones.

Sequencing used immunoSEQ multiplex PCR; TCRdb keeps in-frame clones, though not all of them. Here the sample spans tens of thousands of clones, 85% to 90% being singletons. The origin of this receptor is a male donor at least 60 years old with stage I lung adenocarcinoma. This sample comprised peripheral blood, obtained before any cancer treatment.

The CDR3 coding sequence is TGTGCCAGCAGCTTAGTTCAGGGTCGAGAGACCCAGTACTTC. This encodes CASSLVQGRETQYF. The V gene is TRBV7-2, the J gene TRBJ2-5; maybe TRBD1 (5 bases). Germline V CDR1 and CDR2: SGHTA, FQGNSA. V was shortened by 1 base and J by 4 bases, with 10 bases between the two germline ends. CDR3 length: 14 amino acids.